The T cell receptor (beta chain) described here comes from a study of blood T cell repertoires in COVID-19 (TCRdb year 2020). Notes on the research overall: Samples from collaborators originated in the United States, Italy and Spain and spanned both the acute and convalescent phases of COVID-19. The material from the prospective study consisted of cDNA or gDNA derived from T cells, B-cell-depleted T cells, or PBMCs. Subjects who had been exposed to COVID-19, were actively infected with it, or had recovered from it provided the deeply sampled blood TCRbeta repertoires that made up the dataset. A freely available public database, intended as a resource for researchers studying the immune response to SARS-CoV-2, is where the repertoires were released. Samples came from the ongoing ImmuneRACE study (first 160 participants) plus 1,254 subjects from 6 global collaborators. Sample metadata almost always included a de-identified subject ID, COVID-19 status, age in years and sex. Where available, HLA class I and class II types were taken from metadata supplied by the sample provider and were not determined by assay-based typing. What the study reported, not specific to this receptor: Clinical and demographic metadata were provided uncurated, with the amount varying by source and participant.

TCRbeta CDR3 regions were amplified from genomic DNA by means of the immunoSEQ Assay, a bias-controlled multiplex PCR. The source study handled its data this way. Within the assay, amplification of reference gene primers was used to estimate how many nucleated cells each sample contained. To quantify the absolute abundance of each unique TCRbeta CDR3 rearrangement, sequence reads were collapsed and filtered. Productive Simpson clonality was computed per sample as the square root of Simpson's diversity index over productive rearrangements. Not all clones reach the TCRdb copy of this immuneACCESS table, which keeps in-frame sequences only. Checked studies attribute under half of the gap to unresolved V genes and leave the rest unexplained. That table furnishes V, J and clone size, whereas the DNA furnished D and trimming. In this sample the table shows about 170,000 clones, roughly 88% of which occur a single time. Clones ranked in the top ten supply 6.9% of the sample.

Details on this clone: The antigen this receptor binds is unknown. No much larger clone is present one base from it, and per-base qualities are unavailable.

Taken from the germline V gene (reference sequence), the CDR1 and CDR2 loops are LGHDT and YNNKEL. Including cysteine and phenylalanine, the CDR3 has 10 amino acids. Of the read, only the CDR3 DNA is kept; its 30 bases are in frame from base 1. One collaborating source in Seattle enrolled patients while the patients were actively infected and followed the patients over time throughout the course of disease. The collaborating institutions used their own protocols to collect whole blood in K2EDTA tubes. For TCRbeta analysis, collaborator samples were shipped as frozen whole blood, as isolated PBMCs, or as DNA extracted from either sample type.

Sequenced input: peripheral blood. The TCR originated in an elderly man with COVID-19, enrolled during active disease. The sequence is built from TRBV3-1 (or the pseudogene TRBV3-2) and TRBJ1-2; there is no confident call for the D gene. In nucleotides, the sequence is TGTTTTAGGCTAATCGGGGGCTACACCTTC. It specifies CFRLIGGYTF.